This TCR beta chain originates from a study of blood T cell repertoires in COVID-19. About the study: T cells, B-cell-depleted T cells, or PBMCs provided the cDNA or gDNA that served as material.

The assay was immunoSEQ multiplex PCR, and TCRdb's table has in-frame clones only and misses some. This table holds around 200,000 clones, over 75% found once. The CDR3 consists of 13 residues. Germline V gene sequence: CDR1 LGHDT, CDR2 YNNKEL (reference sequence). V was shortened by 2 bases and J by 3 bases, with 5 bases between the two germline ends. Sequenced material: peripheral blood. This clonotype was obtained from a man older than 75 with acute or convalescent COVID-19. The gene calls are TRBV3-1 (or the pseudogene TRBV3-2) and TRBJ2-1; D gene ambiguous. This chain's CDR3 is CASSQPHYNEQFF. The CDR3 DNA sequence: TGTGCCAGCAGCCAACCACACTACAATGAGCAGTTCTTC.